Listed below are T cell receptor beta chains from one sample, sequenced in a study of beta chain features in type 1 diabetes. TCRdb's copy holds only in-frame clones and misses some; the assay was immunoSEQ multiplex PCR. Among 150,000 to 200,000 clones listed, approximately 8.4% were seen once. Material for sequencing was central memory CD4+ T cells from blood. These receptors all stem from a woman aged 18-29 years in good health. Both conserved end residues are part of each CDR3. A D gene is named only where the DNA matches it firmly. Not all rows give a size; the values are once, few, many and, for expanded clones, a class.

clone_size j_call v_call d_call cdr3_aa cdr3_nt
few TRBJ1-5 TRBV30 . CAWADSSNQPQHF TGTGCCTGGGCGGACAGCAGCAATCAGCCCCAGCATTTT
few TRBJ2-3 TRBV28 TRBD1 CASSLGQGASDTQYF TGTGCCAGCAGTTTGGGACAGGGGGCATCAGATACGCAGTATTTT
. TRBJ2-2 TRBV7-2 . CASSLEGGANTGELFF TGTGCCAGCAGCTTAGAGGGGGGGGCTAACACCGGGGAGCTGTTTTTT
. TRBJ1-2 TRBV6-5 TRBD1 CASRSTGERGYTF TGTGCCAGCAGATCTACAGGGGAACGTGGCTACACCTTC
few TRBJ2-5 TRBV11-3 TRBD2 CASSLEGLAVETQYF TGTGCCAGCAGCTTAGAGGGACTAGCGGTAGAGACCCAGTACTTC
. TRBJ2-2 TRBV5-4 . CASSREYTGELFF TGTGCCAGCAGTCGGGAGTACACCGGGGAGCTGTTTTTT
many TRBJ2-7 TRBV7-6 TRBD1 CASSQGDRGYEQYF TGTGCCAGCAGCCAAGGGGACAGGGGCTACGAGCAGTACTTC
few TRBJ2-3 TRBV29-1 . CSVDEPSTDTQYF TGCAGCGTTGACGAGCCTAGCACAGATACGCAGTATTTT
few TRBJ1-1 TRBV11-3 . CASSWTVNTEAFF TGTGCCAGCAGCTGGACTGTGAACACTGAAGCTTTCTTT
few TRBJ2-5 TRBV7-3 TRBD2 CASSSGLGGQETQYF TGTGCCAGCAGCTCCGGTCTCGGGGGGCAAGAGACCCAGTACTTC
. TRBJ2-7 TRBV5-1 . CASSLAGEQYF TGCGCCAGCAGCTTGGCAGGCGAGCAGTACTTC
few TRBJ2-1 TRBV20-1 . CSAPGTNEQFF TGCAGTGCCCCGGGTACGAATGAGCAGTTCTTC
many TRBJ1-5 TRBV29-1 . CSVPQGRSNQPQHF TGCAGCGTGCCACAGGGACGAAGCAATCAGCCCCAGCATTTT
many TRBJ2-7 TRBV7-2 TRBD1 CASGQGFYEQYF TGTGCCAGTGGACAGGGATTCTACGAGCAGTACTTC
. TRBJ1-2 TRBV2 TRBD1 CASRAQGYGYTF TGTGCCAGCAGGGCACAGGGGTATGGCTACACCTTC
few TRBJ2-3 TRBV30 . CAWGGPNTDTQYF TGTGCCTGGGGCGGGCCTAACACAGATACGCAGTATTTT
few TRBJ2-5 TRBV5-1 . CASSSRLEYQETQYF TGCGCCAGCAGCTCACGACTGGAATACCAAGAGACCCAGTACTTC
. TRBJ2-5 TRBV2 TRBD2 CASSRLAGQETQYF TGTGCCAGCAGTCGACTAGCGGGGCAAGAGACCCAGTACTTC
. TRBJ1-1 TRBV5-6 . CASSPRLMGAFF TGTGCCAGCAGCCCGCGGTTAATGGGAGCTTTCTTT
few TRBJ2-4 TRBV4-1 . CASSQADRNIQYF TGCGCCAGCAGCCAAGCCGACAGAAACATTCAGTACTTC
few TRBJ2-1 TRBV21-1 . CASNRSYRGGSYNEQFF TGTGCCAGCAACAGAAGCTACAGGGGGGGGTCCTACAATGAGCAGTTCTTC
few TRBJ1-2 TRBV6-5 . CASSSGFGHYTF TGTGCCAGCAGTTCGGGGTTCGGTCATTACACCTTC
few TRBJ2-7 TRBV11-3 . CASSSRSPPSEQYF TGTGCCAGCAGCTCTCGAAGCCCTCCTAGCGAGCAGTACTTC
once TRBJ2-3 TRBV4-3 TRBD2 CASSPQGTSGYTDTQYF TGCGCCAGCAGCCCCCAGGGGACTAGCGGATACACAGATACGCAGTATTTT
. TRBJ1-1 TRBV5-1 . CASSLTDRNTEAFF TGCGCCAGCAGCTTGACAGACAGAAACACTGAAGCTTTCTTT
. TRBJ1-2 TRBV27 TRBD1 CASSAPGQGAFGYTF TGTGCCAGCAGTGCCCCGGGACAGGGGGCTTTTGGCTACACCTTC
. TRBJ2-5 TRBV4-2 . CASSQDQNQETQYF TGTGCCAGCAGCCAAGATCAAAACCAAGAGACCCAGTACTTC
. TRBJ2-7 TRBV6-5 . CASRRDSSSYEQYF TGTGCCAGCAGAAGGGACTCTAGCTCCTACGAGCAGTACTTC
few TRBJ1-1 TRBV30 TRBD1 CAWSDRGTDTEAFF TGTGCCTGGAGTGACAGGGGCACGGACACTGAAGCTTTCTTT
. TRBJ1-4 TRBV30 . CAWSSPGREIGKLFF TGTGCCTGGAGTAGCCCGGGCAGGGAAATTGGAAAACTGTTTTTT
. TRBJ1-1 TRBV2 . CASRRAGMNTEAFF TGTGCCAGCAGGCGGGCAGGTATGAACACTGAAGCTTTCTTT
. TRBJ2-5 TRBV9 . CASSVEIQGTQYF TGTGCCAGCAGCGTAGAGATCCAGGGGACCCAGTACTTC
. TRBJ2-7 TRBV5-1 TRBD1 CASSLGGGASNEQYF TGCGCCAGCAGCTTGGGAGGGGGCGCATCAAACGAGCAGTACTTC
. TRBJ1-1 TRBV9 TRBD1 CASSSTGVVTEAFF TGTGCCAGCAGCTCTACAGGGGTGGTCACTGAAGCTTTCTTT
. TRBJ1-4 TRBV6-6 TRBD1 CASSYSPGQGREKLFF TGTGCCAGCAGTTACTCCCCCGGACAGGGTAGGGAAAAACTGTTTTTT
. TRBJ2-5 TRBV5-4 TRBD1 CASSAGTGQETQYF TGTGCCAGCAGCGCCGGGACAGGGCAAGAGACCCAGTACTTC
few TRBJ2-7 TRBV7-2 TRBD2 CASSSGPKRGIYEQYF TGTGCCAGCAGCTCTGGACCGAAGCGGGGAATCTACGAGCAGTACTTC
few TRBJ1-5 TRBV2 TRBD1 CASSDVPTGVNSNQPQHF TGTGCCAGCAGTGATGTCCCCACAGGGGTCAATAGCAATCAGCCCCAGCATTTT
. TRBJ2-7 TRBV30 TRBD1 CAWSVSPGQAPHF TGTGCCTGGAGTGTGTCACCGGGACAGGCCCCCCACTTC
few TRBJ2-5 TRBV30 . CAWALGGVRETQYF TGTGCCTGGGCCCTAGGGGGAGTGAGGGAGACCCAGTACTTC
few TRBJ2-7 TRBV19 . CASRRGSLGEQYF TGTGCCAGTAGAAGGGGAAGCCTAGGCGAGCAGTACTTC
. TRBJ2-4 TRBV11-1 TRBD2 CASSARQYGRFGNIQYF TGTGCCAGCAGCGCAAGACAGTACGGGAGGTTTGGAAACATTCAGTACTTC
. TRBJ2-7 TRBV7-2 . CASSQGTSTYEQYF TGTGCCAGCAGCCAAGGGACTTCCACCTACGAGCAGTACTTC
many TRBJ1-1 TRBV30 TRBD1 CAWARQGQNTEAFF TGTGCCTGGGCCCGACAGGGACAGAACACTGAAGCTTTCTTT
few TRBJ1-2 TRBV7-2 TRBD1 CASSQGQGGGYTF TGTGCCAGCAGCCAAGGACAGGGAGGTGGCTACACCTTC
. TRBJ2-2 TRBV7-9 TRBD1 CASSRGGTGRPNTGELFF TGTGCCAGCAGCAGAGGAGGGACAGGGAGACCGAACACCGGGGAGCTGTTTTTT
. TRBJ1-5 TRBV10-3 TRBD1 CAISDRGQPQHF TGTGCCATCAGTGACAGGGGGCAGCCCCAGCATTTT
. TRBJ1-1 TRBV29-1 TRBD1 CSVLTGPNTEAFF TGCAGCGTCTTGACAGGGCCGAACACTGAAGCTTTCTTT
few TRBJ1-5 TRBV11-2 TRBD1 CASSLTGDQPQHF TGTGCCAGCAGCCTTACAGGGGATCAGCCCCAGCATTTT
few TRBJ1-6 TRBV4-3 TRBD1 CASSREGANNSPLHF TGCGCCAGCAGCCGAGAGGGGGCTAATAATTCACCCCTCCACTTT
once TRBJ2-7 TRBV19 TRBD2 CASRSTGGAEEQYF TGTGCCAGTAGATCCACCGGGGGGGCGGAAGAGCAGTACTTC
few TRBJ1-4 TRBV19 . CASSTQSNEKLFF TGTGCCAGTAGTACACAGTCTAATGAAAAACTGTTTTTT
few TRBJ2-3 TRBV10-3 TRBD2 CAISEFGTSGIADTQYF TGTGCCATCAGTGAGTTCGGGACTAGCGGGATAGCAGATACGCAGTATTTT
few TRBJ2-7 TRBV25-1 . CASSGNTGAKGPYEQYF TGTGCCAGCAGTGGCAATACTGGGGCCAAGGGTCCCTACGAGCAGTACTTC
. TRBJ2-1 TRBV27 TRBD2 CACRGEGLNEQFF TGTGCCTGCCGGGGGGAAGGGTTAAATGAGCAGTTCTTC